The 23 T cell receptor beta chains given below trace back to one sample, sequenced in a study of CD8 T cells in cerebrospinal fluid in Alzheimer's disease. TCRdb reprocessed the 10x single-cell sequencing reads, with one entry per CDR3 protein and no DNA. This table holds approximately 1,500 distinct CDR3 sequences. Specimen: cerebrospinal fluid. These receptors were collected from a human donor in good health.

The genes are TRBV19 and TRBJ2-7. CDR1 LNHDA and CDR2 SQIVND come from the germline V gene (reference sequence). This CDR3 is built from 14 residues. The CDR3 loop is CASSILLTVHEQYF. Looking up the rest from reference TRBV19 and TRBJ2-7 gives the full variable domain: DGGITQSPKYLFRKEGQNVTLSCEQNLNHDAMYWYRQDPGQGLRLIYYSQIVNDFQKGDIAEGYSVSREKKESFPLTVTSAQKNPTAFYLCASSILLTVHEQYFGPGTRLTVT.

In terms of frequency, this clonotype is medium-sized (0.01 to 0.1%). This chain links TRBV7-2 with TRBJ2-1. The CDR3 runs to 14 residues. Per germline, CDR1 SGHTA and CDR2 FQGNSA. CDR3 amino acids: CASSLPGPHNEQFF.

This clonotype is classed as medium-sized by frequency. The chain has TRBV7-6 and TRBJ1-3; there is no DNA to check the TCRdb D call of TRBD1. The CDR3 is 15 amino acids. The V gene's germline CDR1 is SGHVS and CDR2 FNYEAQ. CDR3: CASSLSGSSGNTIYF.

Measured by frequency, this clonotype is medium-sized. The chain links TRBV29-1 to TRBJ1-5. The length of the CDR3 is 13 residues. The V gene's germline CDR1 is SQVTM and CDR2 ANQGSEA. This chain's CDR3 is CSVGVNSNQPQHF.

In terms of frequency, this clonotype is medium-sized. CDR3 in amino acids: CASSVEPSPGGWTDTQYF. The chain uses TRBV9 and TRBJ2-3; TCRdb's D call, TRBD1, is unchecked because there is no DNA. This CDR3 comprises 18 residues. Germline lookup yields CDR1 SGDLS and CDR2 YYNGEE.

Measured by frequency, this clonotype is medium-sized (0.01 to 0.1%). V usage is TRBV11-1 and J usage is TRBJ1-1. CDR3 length: 13 residues. In germline, CDR1 is SGHAT, CDR2 FQDESV (reference sequence). The CDR3: CASSLELGTEAFF.

In terms of frequency, this clonotype is medium-sized (0.01 to 0.1%). This chain connects TRBV11-2 to TRBJ2-7. The germline V gene encodes CDR1 SGHAT and CDR2 FQNNGV. CDR3 length: 14 amino acids. This CDR3 reads CASSLEDGSYEQYF.

Judged by frequency, this clonotype is large (0.1 to 1%). The rearrangement uses TRBV7-6 and TRBJ2-7; TCRdb outputs TRBD2, but without DNA this stays unchecked. CDR1 is SGHVS and CDR2 is FNYEAQ in the germline V gene. The CDR3 spans 15 residues. CDR3: CASSLSAGEPYEQYF. The full variable domain, its missing parts supplied by reference TRBV7-6 and TRBJ2-7, is GAGVSQSPRYKVTKRGQDVALRCDPISGHVSLYWYRQALGQGPEFLTYFNYEAQQDKSGLPNDRFSAERPEGSISTLTIQRTEQRDSAMYRCASSLSAGEPYEQYFGPGTRLTVT.

By frequency, this clonotype is medium-sized. This chain joins TRBV5-6 and TRBJ1-5; TCRdb names TRBD1, which stays unverified in the absence of DNA. This CDR3 spans 16 amino acids. CDR1 and CDR2 (germline): SGHDT, YYEEEE. This CDR3 is CASSTLDRGPNQPQHF.

Judged by frequency, this clonotype is large. The chain recombines TRBV20-1 with TRBJ2-5; checking the TCRdb D call of TRBD2 is not possible without DNA. The germline CDR1 and CDR2 sequences are DFQATT and SNEGSKA (reference sequence). This CDR3 is 16 amino acids long. CDR3 region: CSARRPLAGDQETQYF.

By frequency, this clonotype registers large. The V gene is TRBV10-3, the J gene TRBJ2-7; TCRdb names TRBD1, which stays unverified in the absence of DNA. CDR1 and CDR2 (germline): ENHRY, SYGVKD. This CDR3 has 14 residues. CDR3 region: CAISDPGEHYEQYF.

V and J are TRBV20-1 and TRBJ2-1; the D call from TCRdb, TRBD1, cannot be confirmed without DNA. The V gene's germline CDR1 is DFQATT and CDR2 SNEGSKA (reference sequence). The CDR3 length is 16 residues. CDR3 region: CSARVALAGGNNEQFF.

This clonotype registers medium-sized by frequency. The chain combines TRBV5-4 with TRBJ2-1; without DNA, the TCRdb call of TRBD2 cannot be checked. Looked up from germline, CDR1 is SGHNT and CDR2 is YYREEE (reference sequence). CDR3 length: 13 residues. CDR3 protein: CASSQTSGRGQFF.

Frequency places this clonotype as large. The chain combines TRBV7-2 with TRBJ1-6; TCRdb's D call, TRBD1, is unchecked because there is no DNA. The CDR3 is made up of 14 amino acids. CDR1 SGHTA and CDR2 FQGNSA come from the germline V gene. CDR3 sequence: CASSLGWSGAPLHF.

This clonotype counts as medium-sized by frequency. J is TRBJ1-1 and V is TRBV12-3 or TRBV12-4; TCRdb lists TRBD1, though no DNA is available to test this call. This CDR3 contains 15 residues. The CDR3 loop is CASSADRSPNTEAFF.

By frequency, this clonotype registers medium-sized. J is TRBJ2-3 and V is TRBV6-5; TCRdb names TRBD2, which stays unverified in the absence of DNA. The germline V gene has CDR1 MNHEY and CDR2 SVGAGI. The length of the CDR3 is 15 residues. The CDR3 loop is CASSTSGGRTDTQYF.

By frequency, this clonotype registers hyperexpanded (1% or more). CDR3 protein: CSARGDRLIGELFF. The V gene is TRBV20-1, the J gene TRBJ2-2; TCRdb's assignment of TRBD1 cannot be checked, as there is no DNA. Germline values: CDR1 DFQATT, CDR2 SNEGSKA (reference sequence). This CDR3 region has 14 residues.

In terms of frequency, this clonotype is large (0.1 to 1%). The gene calls are TRBV28 and TRBJ2-7; TCRdb selects TRBD2, and the lack of DNA leaves this call unchecked. This CDR3 is 14 amino acids long. Germline V gives CDR1 MDHEN, CDR2 SYDVKM. This CDR3 reads CATLYEEGLGEQYF.

According to its frequency, this clonotype is large. This chain links TRBV12-3 or TRBV12-4 with TRBJ2-3; the TCRdb call, TRBD2, lacks DNA for checking. The CDR3 covers 15 residues. The CDR3 loop reads CASSFWRGNTDTQYF.

Judged by frequency, this clonotype is medium-sized. This chain links TRBV5-6 with TRBJ2-7; the TRBD1 assignment by TCRdb is unverifiable without DNA. This CDR3 comprises 13 residues. Germline V lookup: CDR1 SGHDT, CDR2 YYEEEE. CDR3 residues: CASRRGQGHEQYF.

By frequency, this clonotype registers medium-sized. This sequence joins TRBV7-9 and TRBJ1-5. There are 15 residues in the CDR3. Germline assignment: CDR1 SEHNR and CDR2 FQNEAQ (reference sequence). The CDR3 reads CASSLGGRTSGSQHF.

This clonotype is deemed medium-sized by its frequency. The chain combines TRBV11-3 with TRBJ1-1; the D gene TCRdb calls, TRBD1, cannot be checked with no DNA. The CDR3 is 14 residues long. CDR1 is SGHNT and CDR2 is YENEEA in the germline V gene. The CDR3 region is CASSLDLGASEAFF. Drawing the rest from reference TRBV11-3 and TRBJ1-1, the complete variable domain is EAGVVQSPRYKIIEKKQPVAFWCNPISGHNTLYWYLQNLGQGPELLIRYENEEAVDDSQLPKDRFSAERLKGVDSTLKIQPAELGDSAVYLCASSLDLGASEAFFGQGTRLTVV.

By frequency, this clonotype registers medium-sized (0.01 to 0.1%). V is TRBV28 and J is TRBJ2-3. Germline V CDR1 and CDR2: MDHEN, SYDVKM. The CDR3 covers 15 residues. CDR3 residues: CASSLADRSTDTQYF. The complete variable domain, with remaining parts taken from reference TRBV28 and TRBJ2-3, reads DVKVTQSSRYLVKRTGEKVFLECVQDMDHENMFWYRQDPGLGLRLIYFSYDVKMKEKGDIPEGYSVSREKKERFSLILESASTNQTSMYLCASSLADRSTDTQYFGPGTRLTVL.